This T cell receptor beta chain was captured in a study of T cells in Graves' hyperthyroidism and ophthalmopathy. General study findings and limits: Ophthalmopathy onset followed model prediction by a median approximately 5.9 months. Most thyroid clonotypes expanded above 0.001 were also detected in blood.

Germline CDR1 reads ENHRY; CDR2 reads SYGVKD. The CDR3 sequence is 13 residues long. The V gene end was trimmed by 6 bases and the J gene end by 4 bases; junction bases not matched to a gene: 2. The table lists this clonotype with a few counts. No antigen is known for it. TCR beta CDR3 regions were amplified from RNA. A set of HTBI primers served as the primers for a first-round RT-PCR of the TCR CDR3. TCRdb ran MiXCR on the multiplex PCR reads and lists one entry per CDR3 protein. The sample shows roughly 570,000 distinct CDR3 sequences, less than 20% of them seen only once. Diagnosis of hyperthyroidism was new in patients aged 18 to 65, and its duration was under 2 months. The PBMCs were taken from roughly 9.3 ml of fresh peripheral blood.

V is TRBV10-3 and J is TRBJ2-3; TRBD1 aligns across 9 bases. The receptor's source is a woman aged 30 to 39 with Graves' hyperthyroidism. The sample taken for sequencing was blood. The DNA for the CDR3 is TGTGCCATCAGGAGGGACAGGGCAGATACGCAGTATTTT. It translates to CAIRRDRADTQYF.